A single sample gave rise to the 2 T cell receptor beta chains below, sequenced in a study of T cells after yellow fever vaccination. TCRdb called the 5' RACE reads again in MiXCR, with one record for every CDR3 protein. Among tens of thousands of distinct CDR3 sequences listed, 5% to 6% were seen once. This material consisted of PBMCs, either bulk or a sorted T-cell subset (CD4+, CD8+, memory, or dextramer-sorted; not recorded which), taken 15 days after the yellow fever booster vaccination. These receptors all come from a man younger than 40 who received the YFV17D yellow fever vaccine.

This clonotype has a count of ten or more. J is TRBJ2-1 and V is TRBV29-1, with a tentative D call TRBD1 (5 bases). From germline, CDR1 is SQVTM and CDR2 ANQGSEA. V was trimmed by 1 base and J by 7 bases, leaving 11 bases between them. There are 13 residues in the CDR3. CDR3 protein: CSVEVWQGNEQFF. The CDR3 nucleotides are TGCAGCGTTGAAGTTTGGCAGGGTAATGAGCAGTTCTTC.

The sample holds many counts of this clonotype. This chain's CDR3 is CASSDSIAVGDTQYF. DNA for the CDR3: TGCGCCAGCAGTGACTCGATCGCGGTGGGAGATACGCAGTATTTT. The chain has TRBV10-1 and TRBJ2-3; no clear D. CDR1 is WNHNN, CDR2 SYGVQD, per germline (reference sequence). CDR3 length: 15 amino acids. The V end lost 3 bases, the J end lost 5 bases, and 15 bases lay between the germline ends.